This T cell receptor beta chain was profiled in a study of blood T cell repertoires in COVID-19. This CDR3 is 17 amino acids long. Germline loops: CDR1 LGHNT, CDR2 FRNRAP. With V trimmed by 1 base and J by 7 bases, 13 bases remained unmatched. The repertoire was sequenced with immunoSEQ multiplex PCR; TCRdb's copy has only in-frame clones and lacks some. The sample has some 260,000 clones; roughly 90% are singletons. This receptor was identified in a woman in her thirties with acute COVID-19. The specimen was PBMCs or T cells enriched from blood (not recorded which). J is TRBJ1-1 and V is TRBV12-5; 9 nucleotides align to TRBD1. For the CDR3, the DNA is TGTGCTAGTGGTTTGGAACGACAGGGGGGGATGGAAATTGAAGCTTTCTTT. Residues: CASGLERQGGMEIEAFF.